The TCR beta chain described here comes from a study of post-analysis software for immune sequencing data. Study-wide results and caveats: Strong same-batch co-clustering of samples appeared with F measure clustering. The study found TRBV5-6, TRBV5-1 and TRBV20-1 among a handful of TRBV segments more frequent in patients than controls.

With regard to this clonotype: Its antigen remains unidentified.

V was trimmed by 0 bases and J by 4 bases, leaving 7 bases between them. Germline CDR1 is SQVTM and CDR2 is ANQGSEA. This CDR3 spans 12 amino acids. Unique molecular identifiers were carried by the TCR beta cDNA libraries. TCRdb fed the PCR reads into MiXCR, producing one record per CDR3 protein. The sample yields around 770,000 distinct CDR3 sequences, approximately 44% seen once. The receptor's source is a girl between 10 and 17 years old with multiple sclerosis. The V gene is TRBV29-1, the J gene TRBJ2-7, with D uncertain. The sample comprised blood. The chain's CDR3 is CSVEDEAYEQYF. The CDR3 bases are TGCAGCGTTGAAGATGAGGCGTACGAGCAGTACTTC.